These 31 T cell receptor beta chains were all obtained from the same sample, sequenced in a study of identical twins. TCRdb ran MiXCR on the 5' RACE reads and lists one entry per CDR3 protein. Among about 1.7 million distinct CDR3 sequences, about 32% were seen once, and the ten largest hold under 0.35%. Sequencing input: cord blood. These receptors were collected from a newborn girl in good health.

This chain connects TRBV20-1 to TRBJ2-4; 8 positions match TRBD2. The V gene's germline CDR1 is DFQATT and CDR2 SNEGSKA (reference sequence). The CDR3 totals 15 residues. J gave up 13 bases and V 3 bases, and 17 bases lay outside the gene matches. The CDR3 loop is CSASRGLVFRNEQYF. As DNA, the CDR3 is TGCAGTGCTAGCCGGGGACTAGTCTTTCGCAATGAGCAGTACTTC.

V and J are TRBV2 and TRBJ1-2; D is unresolved. There are 15 residues in the CDR3. Trimming cost V 5 bases and J 1 base, with 14 bases left between them. From germline, CDR1 is SNHLY and CDR2 FYNNEI. CDR3 nucleotide sequence: TGTGCCAGCAGTACCGGCGGTCTCTTTAACTATGGCTACACCTTC. Amino acid sequence: CASSTGGLFNYGYTF.

This clonotype has a handful of counts. The rearrangement uses TRBV6-2 or TRBV6-3 and TRBJ2-1; D uncertain. CDR1 MNHEY and CDR2 SVGEGT come from the germline V gene. Trimming left V 3 bases short and J 6 bases short, with 6 bases between. The CDR3 is 12 amino acids. The CDR3 DNA sequence: TGTGCCAGCAGTTATCGGACCAATGAGCAGTTCTTC. Translated: CASSYRTNEQFF.

The chain has TRBV7-2 and TRBJ1-2; a possible D gene is TRBD1 (5 bases). The CDR3 extends over 13 amino acids. Trimming left V 5 bases short and J 6 bases short, with 13 bases between. The germline CDR1 and CDR2 sequences are SGHTA and FQGNSA. CDR3 nucleotide sequence: TGTGCCAGCAGCCGAGGGTTAGGGGATGGCTACACCTTC. This gives the protein CASSRGLGDGYTF.

This clonotype was counted between two and nine times. V and J are TRBV7-2 and TRBJ2-7; TRBD2 matches at 10 bases. The CDR3 extends over 19 amino acids. The V gene's germline CDR1 is SGHTA and CDR2 FQGNSA. V trimming: 5 bases; J trimming: 0 bases; junction bases outside the gene matches: 16. DNA for the CDR3: TGTGCCAGCAGCACAACCGGGACTAGCGCGCTACTGACCTCCTACGAGCAGTACTTC. Protein: CASSTTGTSALLTSYEQYF.

This clonotype was observed once. The chain uses TRBV20-1 and TRBJ2-1; a weak D match, TRBD2 (5 bases). TRBJ2-7 explains the end of the DNA better; the J call may be wrong. The CDR3 sequence is 13 residues long. Germline lookup yields CDR1 DFQATT and CDR2 SNEGSKA (reference sequence). The CDR3 DNA reads as TGCAGTGCTAGTTGGCGGGTTTACAATGAGCAGTACTTC. This encodes CSASWRVYNEQYF.

This clonotype has at least ten counts. The V gene is TRBV5-5, the J gene TRBJ2-5; 8 nucleotides agree with TRBD1. After removal of 4 bases from V and 4 bases from J, the junction contained 6 bases not matched to a gene. The CDR3 spans 14 residues. Germline values: CDR1 SGHKS, CDR2 YYEKEE (reference sequence). The CDR3 spells CASSPGQGRETQYF. In DNA, the CDR3 is TGTGCCAGCAGCCCAGGACAGGGAAGAGAGACCCAGTACTTC.

V usage is TRBV9 and J usage is TRBJ2-2; D may be TRBD1 or TRBD2 (5 bases each). V was clipped by 0 bases and J by 6 bases, with 18 bases between them. The CDR3 covers 17 residues. Germline CDR1 is SGDLS and CDR2 is YYNGEE. CDR3 nucleotides: TGTGCCAGCAGCGTAGTCGAGGGGCCGAAAAACGCCGGGGAGCTGTTTTTT. Translating gives CASSVVEGPKNAGELFF.

This clonotype was seen a few times. The chain joins TRBV20-1 to TRBJ2-7, with 7 bases that match TRBD2. The V gene's germline CDR1 is DFQATT and CDR2 SNEGSKA (reference sequence). This CDR3 region has 12 residues. J gave up 5 bases and V 3 bases, and 4 bases lay outside the gene matches. The chain's CDR3 is CSASKGRDEQYF. CDR3 coding DNA: TGCAGTGCTAGTAAGGGGAGGGACGAGCAGTACTTC.

This clonotype was seen only a few times. The gene calls are TRBV3-1 and TRBJ2-1, with 8 bases fitting TRBD2. V lost 0 bases, J lost 0 bases, and 7 bases stayed unmatched. This CDR3 is 18 amino acids long. Per the germline V gene, CDR1 is LGHDT and CDR2 is YNNKEL (reference sequence). CDR3 coding DNA: TGTGCCAGCAGCCAAGAGGGTAAGCGGGGGAGCTCCTACAATGAGCAGTTCTTC. It specifies CASSQEGKRGSSYNEQFF.

Only a few counts were recorded for this clonotype. The chain joins TRBV20-1 to TRBJ2-6; no clear D. The CDR3 length is 15 residues. The ends were cut back, 4 bases at V and 0 bases at J, with 10 bases in the middle. Germline values: CDR1 DFQATT, CDR2 SNEGSKA (reference sequence). Here the CDR3 reads CSATTAVSGANVLTF. CDR3 DNA: TGCAGTGCTACGACCGCAGTCTCTGGGGCCAACGTCCTGACTTTC.

The J gene is TRBJ2-3, the V gene TRBV28; 8 bases are a match to TRBD2. Germline assignment: CDR1 MDHEN and CDR2 SYDVKM. J gave up 0 bases and V 1 base, and 6 bases lay outside the gene matches. The CDR3 has 17 amino acids. Here the CDR3 DNA reads TGTGCCAGCAGTTTATACGCGCCTAGCGGGAGCACAGATACGCAGTATTTT. Residues: CASSLYAPSGSTDTQYF.

The rearrangement uses TRBV29-1 and TRBJ1-1; no clear D. Germline CDR1 SQVTM, CDR2 ANQGSEA. V shed 4 bases and J shed 2 bases, with 8 bases lying between them. This CDR3 is 12 amino acids long. CDR3 residues: CSVGQDNTEAFF. DNA of the CDR3: TGCAGCGTTGGTCAGGACAACACTGAAGCTTTCTTT.

The genes are TRBV3-1 and TRBJ2-2; tentative D call: TRBD1 (6 bases). This CDR3 is 16 amino acids long. Trimming stripped 4 bases from V and 0 bases from J, with 12 bases between. Germline V gives CDR1 LGHDT, CDR2 YNNKEL (reference sequence). The DNA of the CDR3 is TGTGCCAGCAGCCCATGGACAGTTACGAACACCGGGGAGCTGTTTTTT. Translating it yields CASSPWTVTNTGELFF.

The rearrangement joins TRBV20-1 to TRBJ2-2, with TRBD1 identical over 9 bases. This CDR3 has 14 residues. Per germline, CDR1 DFQATT and CDR2 SNEGSKA (reference sequence). Trimming took 0 bases from V and 4 from J; bases not matched to a gene: 0. The CDR3 region has the DNA TGCAGTGCTAGAGAGACAGGGGGCACCGGGGAGCTGTTTTTT. Amino acids: CSARETGGTGELFF.

V is TRBV20-1 and J is TRBJ2-7; D possibly corresponds to TRBD1 (6 bases). With 4 bases removed from V and 7 bases from J, the gap between germline ends came to 8 bases. The CDR3 extends over 10 amino acids. The germline gives CDR1 DFQATT, CDR2 SNEGSKA (reference sequence). CDR3 DNA: TGCAGTGCTACAGGGGAAGAGCAGTACTTC. It translates to CSATGEEQYF.

The chain couples TRBV9 to TRBJ2-2, with TRBD2 matching over 10 bases. The V gene end was trimmed by 3 bases and the J gene end by 4 bases; junction bases not matched to a gene: 3. This CDR3 is built from 15 residues. In germline, CDR1 is SGDLS, CDR2 YYNGEE. CDR3 sequence (DNA): TGTGCCAGCAGCGGGGGACTAGCGCGCACCGGGGAGCTGTTTTTT. Its translation: CASSGGLARTGELFF. Variable domain in full (rest from reference TRBV9 and TRBJ2-2): DSGVTQTPKHLITATGQRVTLRCSPRSGDLSVYWYQQSLDQGLQFLIQYYNGEERAKGNILERFSAQQFPDLHSELNLSSLELGDSALYFCASSGGLARTGELFFGEGSRLTVL.

The genes are TRBV20-1 and TRBJ2-5; 9 bases map to TRBD1. Trimming removed 0 bases from V and 11 bases from J; junction bases left unmatched: 7. Germline loops: CDR1 DFQATT, CDR2 SNEGSKA (reference sequence). CDR3 length: 13 amino acids. CDR3 in DNA: TGCAGTGCTAGAGACCGGGACAGGGAAGAGCAGTACTTC. As protein: CSARDRDREEQYF.

The chain links TRBV7-2 to TRBJ2-5; 9 nucleotides line up with TRBD2. V gave up 4 bases and J gave up 1 base; unmatched junction bases: 7. Germline values: CDR1 SGHTA, CDR2 FQGNSA. There are 16 residues in the CDR3. The CDR3, as DNA: TGTGCCAGCAGCTCCCTTGGCGGGAGGGTCCAAGAGACCCAGTACTTC. Translated: CASSSLGGRVQETQYF.

In this sample, this clonotype turned up a few times. The chain combines TRBV12-5 with TRBJ2-1; D not resolved. The germline V gene has CDR1 LGHNT and CDR2 FRNRAP. This CDR3 spans 13 amino acids. V was cut by 0 bases and J by 5 bases, with 5 bases left in between. CDR3 residues: CASGLVPHNEQFF. CDR3 sequence (DNA): TGTGCTAGTGGTTTGGTACCACACAATGAGCAGTTCTTC. Combining the CDR3 with reference TRBV12-5 and TRBJ2-1 gives the whole variable domain DARVTQTPRHKVTEMGQEVTMRCQPILGHNTVFWYRQTMMQGLELLAYFRNRAPLDDSGMPKDRFSAEMPDATLATLKIQPSEPRDSAVYFCASGLVPHNEQFFGPGTRLTVL.

This clonotype was counted between two and nine times. V gene TRBV12-3 or TRBV12-4 combines with J gene TRBJ1-3; D is undetermined. Trimming shortened V by 3 bases and J by 0 bases, and 3 bases separated the two germline ends. The CDR3 runs to 13 residues. The CDR3 is CASSFTSGNTIYF. The CDR3 coding sequence is TGTGCCAGCAGTTTTACCTCTGGAAACACCATATATTTT.

V is TRBV5-1 and J is TRBJ2-2; TRBD2 matches at 12 bases. CDR3 length: 19 amino acids. The ends lost 3 bases at V and 5 bases at J; junction bases unmatched: 14. Germline assignment: CDR1 SGHRS and CDR2 YFSETQ. In DNA, the CDR3 is TGCGCCAGCAGCTCTGCAGCCCTAGCGGGGGGGCTAGGGACCGGGGAGCTGTTTTTT. Amino acid sequence: CASSSAALAGGLGTGELFF.

V usage is TRBV20-1 and J usage is TRBJ2-7; the match to TRBD2 covers 13 bases. Germline V lookup: CDR1 DFQATT, CDR2 SNEGSKA (reference sequence). J lost 4 bases, V lost 4 bases, and 4 bases had no gene match. The CDR3 loop spans 14 amino acids. CDR3 sequence: CSAIGLAGEYEQYF. CDR3 DNA sequence: TGCAGTGCTATTGGACTAGCGGGAGAATACGAGCAGTACTTC.

This clonotype has a handful of counts. This chain connects TRBV21-1 to TRBJ2-1; the DNA was not compared with TRBD2, the D call given in the table. TRBV21-1 is flagged as a pseudogene. This CDR3 region has 18 residues. DNA of the CDR3: TGTGCCAGCAGCAAAGGGTTCCTAGTGGGACTCTCCTACAATGAGCAGTTCTTC. Residues: CASSKGFLVGLSYNEQFF.

CDR3 in DNA: TGTGCCAGCAGTTCGCGGACAGGGAGCGACGAGCAGTACTTC. It translates to CASSSRTGSDEQYF. The rearrangement joins TRBV6-5 to TRBJ2-5; 8 nucleotides agree with TRBD1. The end of the DNA fits TRBJ2-7 better, so the J call may be wrong. Germline V gene data show CDR1 as MNHEY and CDR2 as SVGAGI. CDR3 length: 14 amino acids.

This clonotype has a handful of counts. V usage is TRBV15 and J usage is TRBJ2-7; D gene uncertain. The J call is doubtful: the DNA matches TRBJ2-5 better. CDR3 size: 14 residues. Germline CDR1 reads LNHNV; CDR2 reads YYDKDF (reference sequence). The CDR3 sequence: CATSRDMEAETQYF. CDR3 in DNA: TGTGCCACCAGCAGAGATATGGAAGCGGAGACCCAGTACTTC.

The chain has TRBV5-1 and TRBJ1-1, with D unclear. The germline V gene encodes CDR1 SGHRS and CDR2 YFSETQ. V lost 0 bases to trimming and J lost 0 bases, with 9 bases between them. This CDR3 is built from 15 residues. The DNA of the CDR3 is TGCGCCAGCAGCTTGGGTAGGTACATGAACACTGAAGCTTTCTTT. It encodes CASSLGRYMNTEAFF.

The chain has TRBV15 and TRBJ2-1; 8 bases fit TRBD2. The germline gives CDR1 LNHNV, CDR2 YYDKDF (reference sequence). Unmatched junction bases numbered 9, after V lost 5 bases and J lost 3 bases. This CDR3 spans 16 amino acids. CDR3 DNA sequence: TGTGCCACCAGCTCTTCTATTAGCGGGAACTACAATGAGCAGTTCTTC. Its translation: CATSSSISGNYNEQFF.

V and J are TRBV4-2 and TRBJ2-5, with 8 bases identical to TRBD2. The J segment lost 1 base and the V segment lost 0 bases, leaving 7 bases of the junction unmatched. The CDR3 is 17 residues long. CDR1 and CDR2 from the germline V gene are LGHNA and YNFKEQ. The DNA of the CDR3 is TGTGCCAGCAGCCAAGAGGGCCAGCGGGGGAGCCAAGAGACCCAGTACTTC. As protein: CASSQEGQRGSQETQYF.

This rearrangement joins TRBV20-1 to TRBJ1-1; D is perhaps TRBD1 (5 bases). The germline V gene has CDR1 DFQATT and CDR2 SNEGSKA (reference sequence). The CDR3 is 16 residues long. V dropped 2 bases and J dropped 0 bases, with 16 bases sitting between them. CDR3 amino acids: CSARPNRAGMNTEAFF. Written as DNA, the CDR3 is TGCAGTGCTAGACCGAATCGGGCAGGGATGAACACTGAAGCTTTCTTT.

This clonotype was detected only a few times. This sequence joins TRBV5-1 and TRBJ1-2; 7 bases map to TRBD1. CDR3 length equals 13 residues. Trimming removed 5 bases from V and 8 bases from J; junction bases left unmatched: 9. Per the germline V gene, CDR1 is SGHRS and CDR2 is YFSETQ. The DNA of the CDR3 is TGCGCCAGCAGTCGACAGGGCGATTTCGGCTACACCTTC. This codes for CASSRQGDFGYTF.